Listed below are T cell receptor beta chains from one sample, sequenced in a study of blood T cell repertoires in COVID-19. Method: immunoSEQ multiplex PCR; TCRdb's copy keeps in-frame clones and lacks some. The sample carries some 74,000 clones, around 89% recorded once. Sequencing was performed on peripheral blood. These receptors came from an elderly woman with acute or convalescent COVID-19. The CDR3 runs from the conserved cysteine through the conserved F or W. D genes are given only for firm matches. Size is omitted from some rows. Given values are once, few, many or a class for expanded clones.

d_call	j_call	v_call	clone_size	cdr3_aa	cdr3_nt
TRBD1	TRBJ1-2	TRBV10-3	NA	CAISEDRGYGYTF	TGTGCCATCAGTGAGGACAGGGGCTATGGCTACACCTTC
NA	TRBJ1-2	TRBV6-5	NA	CASRPLGGYGYTF	TGTGCCAGCAGGCCTCTCGGAGGGTATGGCTACACCTTC
NA	TRBJ1-5	TRBV2	NA	CASSSQEGQPQHF	TGTGCCAGCAGTTCCCAGGAGGGTCAGCCCCAGCATTTT
NA	TRBJ1-5	TRBV3-1/TRBV3-2	NA	CASSQSQPQHF	TGTGCCAGCAGCCAATCACAGCCCCAGCATTTT
NA	TRBJ1-2	TRBV28	NA	CASSLTVPKSYGYTF	TGTGCCAGCAGTTTAACGGTCCCCAAATCCTATGGCTACACCTTC
TRBD2	TRBJ2-1	TRBV6-2/TRBV6-3	NA	CASSYPGRAHDEQFF	TGTGCCAGCAGTTACCCCGGGAGGGCCCATGATGAGCAGTTCTTC
NA	TRBJ1-5	TRBV9	NA	CASSVGGGLNQPQHF	TGTGCCAGCAGCGTAGGAGGGGGTCTCAATCAGCCCCAGCATTTT
TRBD2	TRBJ2-1	TRBV10-1	few	CASSGTSGSLNEQFF	TGCGCCAGCAGCGGGACTAGCGGGAGCCTCAATGAGCAGTTCTTC
TRBD1	TRBJ2-7	TRBV2	NA	CASSGNDRAGEQYF	TGTGCCAGCAGTGGCAATGACAGGGCAGGGGAGCAGTACTTC
NA	TRBJ1-4	TRBV4-2	NA	CASSQGGRTNEKLFF	TGTGCCAGCAGCCAAGGGGGCAGGACTAATGAAAAACTGTTTTTT
TRBD2	TRBJ2-5	TRBV5-4	NA	CASSLAGLAGGQETQYF	TGTGCCAGCAGCTTGGCCGGACTAGCGGGAGGGCAAGAGACCCAGTACTTC
TRBD2	TRBJ2-3	TRBV5-4	NA	CASSAAAGALGDTQYF	TGTGCCAGCAGCGCGGCAGCGGGAGCTCTGGGGGATACGCAGTATTTT
NA	TRBJ1-6	TRBV7-2	few	CASSSDPLGGNSPLHF	TGTGCCAGCAGCTCGGACCCCCTAGGAGGTAATTCACCCCTCCACTTT
TRBD1	TRBJ1-5	TRBV19	once	CASSPGQGPGEPQHF	TGTGCCAGTAGTCCGGGACAGGGGCCTGGGGAGCCCCAGCATTTT
NA	TRBJ1-5	TRBV21-1	NA	CASRYTENQPQHF	TGTGCCAGCAGATATACTGAAAATCAGCCCCAGCATTTT
TRBD1	TRBJ1-2	TRBV19	NA	CASSLRGTANYGYTF	TGTGCCAGTAGCTTGCGCGGGACAGCTAACTATGGCTACACCTTC
NA	TRBJ1-6	TRBV6-5	NA	CASKFGQNNSPLHF	TGTGCCAGCAAGTTCGGACAGAATAATTCACCCCTCCACTTT
TRBD1	TRBJ1-1	TRBV7-9	NA	CASSPNRGQTAFF	TGTGCCAGCAGCCCGAACAGGGGGCAAACAGCTTTCTTT
NA	TRBJ1-5	TRBV4-1	NA	CASSQLIRDQPQHF	TGCGCCAGCAGCCAACTTATCAGGGATCAGCCCCAGCATTTT
TRBD1	TRBJ2-7	TRBV5-1	once	CASSLTPGTGYYEQYF	TGCGCCAGCAGCTTGACACCCGGGACAGGGTACTACGAGCAGTACTTC
NA	TRBJ2-7	TRBV7-9	few	CASSLGGLPYEQYF	TGTGCCAGCAGCTTAGGGGGCTTACCCTACGAGCAGTACTTC
TRBD1	TRBJ1-2	TRBV19	NA	CASNNRGQGNYGYTF	TGTGCCAGTAATAACCGGGGACAGGGGAACTATGGCTACACCTTC
TRBD1	TRBJ1-1	TRBV4-3	NA	CASSQADRGSTEAFF	TGCGCCAGCAGCCAAGCCGACAGGGGGAGCACTGAAGCTTTCTTT
NA	TRBJ1-1	TRBV18	once	CASSLDRDTEAFF	TGTGCCAGCTCATTAGACCGGGACACTGAAGCTTTCTTT
TRBD1	TRBJ1-2	TRBV4-3	few	CASSQLGTGSYGYTF	TGCGCCAGCAGCCAACTAGGGACAGGGAGCTATGGCTACACCTTC
TRBD1	TRBJ1-2	TRBV7-3	NA	CASSRGQGGGYTF	TGTGCCAGCAGCCGAGGACAGGGAGGAGGCTACACCTTC
TRBD1	TRBJ1-1	TRBV28	NA	CASSFGTGNTEAFF	TGTGCCAGCAGTTTCGGGACAGGAAACACTGAAGCTTTCTTT
NA	TRBJ2-3	TRBV7-2	NA	CASSPRAGSTDTQYF	TGTGCCAGCAGCCCTAGGGCGGGAAGCACAGATACGCAGTATTTT
TRBD1	TRBJ1-2	TRBV30	NA	CAWSADREAGYTF	TGTGCCTGGAGTGCTGACAGGGAGGCTGGCTACACCTTC
NA	TRBJ1-1	TRBV7-6	NA	CASSSLLGGTEAFF	TGTGCCAGCAGCTCCCTCTTGGGGGGTACTGAAGCTTTCTTT
NA	TRBJ1-6	TRBV19	few	CASRGGFRGNNSPLHF	TGTGCCAGTCGTGGGGGATTCCGGGGGAATAATTCACCCCTCCACTTT
NA	TRBJ2-1	TRBV3-1/TRBV3-2	NA	CASSQARRSYNEQFF	TGTGCCAGCAGCCAAGCTAGAAGGTCCTACAATGAGCAGTTCTTC
TRBD2	TRBJ2-7	TRBV4-1	NA	CASSQGLALSSYEQYF	TGCGCCAGCAGCCAAGGACTAGCCCTGAGCTCCTACGAGCAGTACTTC
TRBD1	TRBJ2-7	TRBV6-5	NA	CASRGQDGVKNEQYF	TGTGCCAGCAGGGGACAGGATGGAGTTAAGAACGAGCAGTACTTC
TRBD1	TRBJ1-1	TRBV19	once	CASSIFGQGNTEAFF	TGTGCCAGTAGTATCTTCGGACAGGGGAACACTGAAGCTTTCTTT
NA	TRBJ1-5	TRBV19	NA	CASNLQGTSNQPQHF	TGTGCCAGTAATCTACAGGGTACAAGCAATCAGCCCCAGCATTTT
NA	TRBJ1-4	TRBV5-1	few	CASSLGSRLTNEKLFF	TGCGCCAGCAGCTTGGGTTCCAGGCTTACTAATGAAAAACTGTTTTTT
TRBD2	TRBJ2-1	TRBV28	NA	CASSLGGIAGGWEQFF	TGTGCCAGCAGTTTGGGTGGAATAGCGGGAGGATGGGAGCAGTTCTTC
NA	TRBJ1-4	TRBV30	NA	CAWSPDSNEKLFF	TGTGCCTGGAGTCCTGACAGTAATGAAAAACTGTTTTTT
TRBD1	TRBJ2-3	TRBV6-5	NA	CASVSGTGWHTQYF	TGTGCCAGTGTCTCCGGGACAGGGTGGCATACGCAGTATTTT
NA	TRBJ2-7	TRBV30	NA	CAWSLQGLLYEQYF	TGTGCCTGGAGTTTACAGGGTCTTCTGTACGAGCAGTACTTC